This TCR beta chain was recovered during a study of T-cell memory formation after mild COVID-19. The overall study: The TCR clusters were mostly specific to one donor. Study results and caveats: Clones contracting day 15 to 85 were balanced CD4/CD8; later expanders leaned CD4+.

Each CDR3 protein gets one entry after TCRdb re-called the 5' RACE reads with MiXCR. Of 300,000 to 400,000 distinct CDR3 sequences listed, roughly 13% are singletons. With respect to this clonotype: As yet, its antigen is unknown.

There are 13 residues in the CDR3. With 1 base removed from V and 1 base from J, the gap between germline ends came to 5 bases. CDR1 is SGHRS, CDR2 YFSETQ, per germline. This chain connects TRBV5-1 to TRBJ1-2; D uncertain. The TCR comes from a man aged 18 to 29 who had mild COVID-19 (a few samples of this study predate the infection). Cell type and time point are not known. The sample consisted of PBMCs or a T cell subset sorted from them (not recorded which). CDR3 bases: TGCGCCAGCAGCTTGCCTGATAACTATGGCTACACCTTC. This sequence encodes CASSLPDNYGYTF.